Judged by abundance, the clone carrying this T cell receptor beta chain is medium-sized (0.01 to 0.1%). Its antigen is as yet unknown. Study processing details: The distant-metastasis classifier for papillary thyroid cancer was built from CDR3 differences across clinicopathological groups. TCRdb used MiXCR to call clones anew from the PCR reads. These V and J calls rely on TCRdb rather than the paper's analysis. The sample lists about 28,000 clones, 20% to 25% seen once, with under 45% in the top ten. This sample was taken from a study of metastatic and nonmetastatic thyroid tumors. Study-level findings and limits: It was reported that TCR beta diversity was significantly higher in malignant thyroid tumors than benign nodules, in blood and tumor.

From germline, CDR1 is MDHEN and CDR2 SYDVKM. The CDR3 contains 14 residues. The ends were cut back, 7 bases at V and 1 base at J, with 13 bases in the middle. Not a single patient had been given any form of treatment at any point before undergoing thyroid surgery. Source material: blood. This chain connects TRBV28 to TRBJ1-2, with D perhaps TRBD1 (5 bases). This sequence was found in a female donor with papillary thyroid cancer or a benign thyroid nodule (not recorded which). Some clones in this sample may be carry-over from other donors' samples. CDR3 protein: CASTKSRDNYGYTF. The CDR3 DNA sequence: TGTGCCAGCACCAAATCCAGGGATAACTATGGCTACACCTTC.